These 29 T cell receptor beta chains originate from one sample sequenced in a study of blood T cell repertoires in COVID-19. The repertoire was sequenced with immunoSEQ multiplex PCR; TCRdb's copy has only in-frame clones and lacks some. The sample gives about 80,000 clones, roughly 82% of which show up once; about 12% is in the top ten. The sequenced sample consisted of peripheral blood. The receptors originated from a man aged 80 or over with acute or convalescent COVID-19.

This sequence joins TRBV7-8 and TRBJ2-7, with D unclear. The CDR3 covers 13 residues. Between the trimmed V and J ends, which lost 5 bases and 3 bases, there was a span of 11 bases. Germline-derived CDR1 and CDR2 are SGHVS and FQNEAQ. The CDR3 spells CASSLNTGYEQYF. The CDR3 nucleotides are TGTGCCAGCAGCCTGAATACGGGCTACGAGCAGTACTTC.

V is TRBV19 and J is TRBJ2-1; 9 bases align to TRBD2. This CDR3 contains 15 residues. The germline gives CDR1 LNHDA, CDR2 SQIVND (reference sequence). V shed 6 bases, J shed 0 bases, and the junction held 3 bases outside the gene matches. CDR3 residues: CASSQTSGSYNEQFF. The CDR3 DNA follows: TGTGCCAGTAGCCAGACTAGCGGCTCCTACAATGAGCAGTTCTTC.

V usage is TRBV5-1 and J usage is TRBJ2-7; 10 bases are a match to TRBD2. Germline CDR1 and CDR2: SGHRS and YFSETQ. J lost 7 bases, V lost 1 base, and 8 bases had no gene match. CDR3 length equals 15 residues. DNA of the CDR3: TGCGCCAGCAGCTTGCTTAGCGGGGGGTTGGGGGAGCAGTACTTC. Translation: CASSLLSGGLGEQYF.

About this clone itself: This same CDR3 is encoded by further DNA sequences in the sample. V gene TRBV12-3 or TRBV12-4 combines with J gene TRBJ2-7; tentative D call: TRBD1 (6 bases). Trimming left V 6 bases short and J 4 bases short, with 7 bases between. CDR3 length: 11 amino acids. Here the CDR3 reads CASSTGYEQYF. DNA for the CDR3: TGTGCCAGCAGCACAGGGTACGAGCAGTACTTC.

The chain employs TRBV5-3 and TRBJ2-2; the match to TRBD2 covers 8 bases. TRBV5-3 is assigned to the ORF class and has an uncertain function. This CDR3 comprises 16 residues. V lost 3 bases, J lost 2 bases, and 6 bases stayed unmatched. CDR3 nucleotides: TGTGCCAGAAGCTCGCCGGGACTAGACAACACCGGGGAGCTGTTTTTT. This encodes CARSSPGLDNTGELFF.

Judged by abundance, this clone is medium-sized. The rearrangement uses TRBV6-5 and TRBJ1-2; 7 bases match TRBD1. V lost 2 bases and J lost 2; bases outside the gene matches: 8. CDR3 length equals 16 residues. The germline V gene encodes CDR1 MNHEY and CDR2 SVGAGI. The DNA of the CDR3 is TGTGCCAGCAGTTACCTATCCCAGGGGGGCAACTATGGCTACACCTTC. This translates into CASSYLSQGGNYGYTF.

This clone was seen a handful of times. The V call is TRBV9, the J call TRBJ2-1; 10 positions match TRBD2. V lost 2 bases and J lost 9; bases outside the gene matches: 8. The CDR3 consists of 15 residues. The V gene's germline CDR1 is SGDLS and CDR2 YYNGEE. CDR3 sequence: CASSVKAGGPGEQFF. CDR3 nucleotide sequence: TGTGCCAGCAGCGTCAAAGCGGGGGGGCCGGGTGAGCAGTTCTTC.

The V gene is TRBV27, the J gene TRBJ2-4, with 8 bases that match TRBD2. CDR3 length: 16 amino acids. V was pared by 5 bases and J by 0 bases, with 6 bases of the junction left unmatched. The germline gives CDR1 MNHEY, CDR2 SMNVEV (reference sequence). CDR3 in amino acids: CASSRSGGKAKNIQYF. CDR3 in DNA: TGTGCCAGCAGTAGGAGCGGGGGAAAAGCCAAAAACATTCAGTACTTC.

This clone was observed once. The chain couples TRBV18 to TRBJ2-3; TRBD1 is a possible D gene (5 bases). V was shortened by 2 bases and J by 0 bases, with 15 bases between the two germline ends. CDR1 and CDR2 (germline): KGHSH, LQKENI. The CDR3 is 17 residues long. The CDR3, as DNA: TGTGCCAGCTCACCAACAACAGGCCCCCTAAGCACAGATACGCAGTATTTT. Protein product: CASSPTTGPLSTDTQYF.

This sequence joins TRBV7-9 and TRBJ1-1; no clear D gene. Trimming stripped 7 bases from V and 4 bases from J, with 16 bases between. The CDR3 sequence is 14 residues long. Germline V gives CDR1 SEHNR, CDR2 FQNEAQ (reference sequence). The CDR3 DNA follows: TGTGCCAGCACGATAGGCGGGTTGGGCACTGAAGCTTTCTTT. It specifies CASTIGGLGTEAFF.

The chain couples TRBV25-1 to TRBJ1-1, with 10 nucleotides matching TRBD1. Germline V gene sequence: CDR1 MGHDK, CDR2 SYGVNS. This CDR3 comprises 14 residues. The V and J ends lost 5 bases and 2 bases, in that order; junction bases with no gene match: 2. The CDR3 region has the DNA TGTGCCAGCAGTATGACAGGGGGCAACACTGAAGCTTTCTTT. Its protein product is CASSMTGGNTEAFF.

The DNA for the CDR3 is TGTGCCAGCAGTACACAGGGGGTCGGAGAGACCCAGTACTTC. Amino acid sequence: CASSTQGVGETQYF. The J gene is TRBJ2-5, the V gene TRBV6-5; 8 bases fit TRBD1. The CDR3 totals 14 residues. CDR1 is MNHEY and CDR2 is SVGAGI in the germline V gene. The trim removed 5 bases at V and 4 bases at J, leaving 6 bases unmatched.

The CDR3 spells CASSLTTSGEYNEQFF. CDR3 bases: TGTGCCAGCAGCCTAACGACTAGCGGGGAGTACAATGAGCAGTTCTTC. V gene TRBV13 combines with J gene TRBJ2-1, with 11 positions matching TRBD2. CDR1 is PRHDT and CDR2 is FYEKMQ in the germline V gene (reference sequence). V was clipped by 5 bases and J by 4 bases; unmatched bases: 7. The length of the CDR3 is 16 residues.

The rearrangement joins TRBV11-2 to TRBJ2-1; 12 nucleotides line up with TRBD2. J was trimmed by 5 bases and V by 6 bases; bases with no gene match: 2. The CDR3 runs to 14 residues. Germline V gene sequence: CDR1 SGHAT, CDR2 FQNNGV. CDR3 loop: CASRLAGGNNEQFF. CDR3 nucleotides: TGTGCCAGCAGACTAGCGGGGGGAAACAATGAGCAGTTCTTC.

The V gene is TRBV5-1, the J gene TRBJ1-2; 12 bases are shared with TRBD1. This CDR3 comprises 14 residues. The germline gives CDR1 SGHRS, CDR2 YFSETQ. Trimming removed 4 bases from V and 13 bases from J; junction bases left unmatched: 11. The CDR3 sequence: CASSPGTGGDRITF. The CDR3 nucleotides read TGCGCCAGCAGCCCGGGGACAGGGGGCGATCGGATCACCTTC.

This clone was detected a few times. J is TRBJ2-2 and V is TRBV11-2; the match to TRBD1 covers 7 bases. The germline V gene encodes CDR1 SGHAT and CDR2 FQNNGV. This CDR3 is 16 amino acids long. V gave up 3 bases and J gave up 6 bases; unmatched junction bases: 10. CDR3 sequence reads: CASSFALGQAAGELFF. Written as DNA, the CDR3 is TGTGCCAGCAGCTTCGCCCTAGGACAGGCGGCCGGGGAGCTGTTTTTT.

The chain joins TRBV6-1 to TRBJ1-1; a possible D gene is TRBD1 (6 bases). Germline V CDR1 and CDR2: MNHNS, SASEGT. The CDR3 has 12 residues. V was clipped by 3 bases and J by 6 bases, with 8 bases between them. The DNA for the CDR3 is TGTGCCAGCAGTGAGGACAGATCTGAAGCTTTCTTT. Its protein product is CASSEDRSEAFF.

The chain recombines TRBV6-1 with TRBJ1-3, with 8 nucleotides matching TRBD1. V lost 2 bases, J lost 2 bases, and 5 bases stayed unmatched. The CDR3 is made up of 16 amino acids. Germline V gene data show CDR1 as MNHNS and CDR2 as SASEGT. The CDR3 here is CASSEHLDRAGNTIYF. In nucleotides, the CDR3 is TGTGCCAGCAGTGAACATCTGGACAGGGCTGGAAACACCATATATTTT.

The rearrangement joins TRBV2 to TRBJ1-1, with 7 bases matching TRBD1. The length of the CDR3 is 13 residues. The V and J ends lost 5 bases and 7 bases, in that order; junction bases with no gene match: 7. The germline CDR1 and CDR2 sequences are SNHLY and FYNNEI. The CDR3 protein is CASSFTGVDEAFF. The CDR3 bases are TGTGCCAGCAGTTTTACAGGGGTTGATGAAGCTTTCTTT.

The chain recombines TRBV11-2 with TRBJ2-5; 10 bases are shared with TRBD2. The germline V gene encodes CDR1 SGHAT and CDR2 FQNNGV. This CDR3 has 16 residues. J gave up 2 bases and V 4 bases, and 7 bases lay outside the gene matches. The CDR3 nucleotides read TGTGCCAGCAGCTCGTTAGCGGGGGGTCGGCAAGAGACCCAGTACTTC. Amino acids: CASSSLAGGRQETQYF.

J is TRBJ1-1 and V is TRBV7-2; possible D gene TRBD1, 6 bases. V was clipped by 2 bases and J by 1 base, with 14 bases between them. The length of the CDR3 is 16 residues. Looked up from germline, CDR1 is SGHTA and CDR2 is FQGNSA. CDR3 loop: CASSLRPRGGNTEAFF. DNA for the CDR3: TGTGCCAGCAGCTTAAGGCCCAGGGGTGGGAACACTGAAGCTTTCTTT.

CDR3 coding DNA: TGTGCCAGTACCAGGGTGACAGGGGGCGCGGGTGGCTACACCTTC. Amino acid sequence: CASTRVTGGAGGYTF. The chain recombines TRBV19 with TRBJ1-2, with 10 nucleotides matching TRBD1. The germline V gene has CDR1 LNHDA and CDR2 SQIVND (reference sequence). CDR3 length equals 15 residues. V lost 7 bases to trimming and J lost 7 bases; unmatched junction nucleotides: 12.

The chain joins TRBV7-3 to TRBJ2-1; TRBD2 matches at 13 bases. J lost 5 bases, V lost 5 bases, and 9 bases had no gene match. In germline, CDR1 is SGHTA, CDR2 FQGTGA. This CDR3 is 17 amino acids long. The CDR3 protein is CASSGTSGGAGHNEQFF. DNA of the CDR3: TGTGCCAGCAGCGGCACTAGCGGGGGGGCTGGCCACAATGAGCAGTTCTTC.

This clone was seen a single time. This sequence joins TRBV3-1 (or the pseudogene TRBV3-2) and TRBJ2-5, with D perhaps matching TRBD2 (6 bases). Trimming shortened V by 8 bases and J by 5 bases, and 18 bases separated the two germline ends. CDR3 size: 14 residues. Germline loops: CDR1 LGHDT, CDR2 YNNKEL (reference sequence). The CDR3 coding sequence is TGTGCCAGCCTTAGATCGGGGGTGGGGGAGACCCAGTACTTC. It is translated as CASLRSGVGETQYF.

The CDR3 region has the DNA TGTGCCAGTAGTATAGGGGGACAAGGCACAGATACGCAGTATTTT. Amino acids: CASSIGGQGTDTQYF. The chain joins TRBV19 to TRBJ2-3, with a possible D match to TRBD1 (6 bases). CDR1 is LNHDA, CDR2 SQIVND, per germline (reference sequence). Trimming cost V 1 base and J 1 base, with 9 bases left between them. There are 15 residues in the CDR3.

This clone occurred once. The chain employs TRBV5-5 and TRBJ2-2; no reliable D call. Germline CDR1 is SGHKS and CDR2 is YYEKEE (reference sequence). Between the trimmed V and J ends, which lost 4 bases and 0 bases, there was a span of 13 bases. The CDR3 runs 16 residues. The CDR3 reads CASSLSNYANTGELFF. The CDR3 DNA is TGTGCCAGCAGCCTATCCAACTACGCGAACACCGGGGAGCTGTTTTTT.

This clone was seen once. The J gene is TRBJ2-2, the V gene TRBV5-1, with D tentatively TRBD1 (5 bases). Deletions cut 2 bases from V and 6 bases from J, with 14 bases between. Looked up from germline, CDR1 is SGHRS and CDR2 is YFSETQ. The CDR3 is 15 residues long. DNA of the CDR3: TGCGCCAGCAGCTTAGAAGGGTTAGGGGCCGGGGAGCTGTTTTTT. It is translated as CASSLEGLGAGELFF.

The V call is TRBV19, the J call TRBJ2-1; D not certain. The V end was cut by 4 bases, the J end by 4 bases, with 2 bases between. CDR1 is LNHDA and CDR2 is SQIVND in the germline V gene (reference sequence). CDR3 length: 11 residues. CDR3 in amino acids: CASSTYNEQFF. The CDR3 DNA is TGTGCCAGTAGTACTTACAATGAGCAGTTCTTC.

The chain couples TRBV19 to TRBJ1-3; D possibly corresponds to TRBD1 (5 bases). Trimming left V 9 bases short and J 0 bases short, with 15 bases between. The V gene's germline CDR1 is LNHDA and CDR2 SQIVND (reference sequence). This CDR3 comprises 15 residues. Here the CDR3 reads CASFDGGSSGNTIYF. For the CDR3, the DNA is TGTGCCAGCTTCGATGGGGGGAGCTCTGGAAACACCATATATTTT.